The source of this TCR beta chain is a study of regulatory and conventional T cells in RAG deficiency. The assay was immunoSEQ multiplex PCR, and TCRdb's table has in-frame clones only and misses some. The sample yields over 10,000 clones, approximately 93% seen once. CDR1 and CDR2 (germline): MNHEY, SVGAGI. The V and J ends lost 5 bases and 7 bases respectively, with 12 bases between them. CDR3 length: 14 residues. The sorted conventional CD4+ T cells were CD25-low and CD127-high, with genomic DNA sequenced. Separately, the same data were catalogued under a study of regulatory T cells. Per that study: Amplification used 52 TRBV primers and 13 TRBJ primers.

The chain employs TRBV6-5 and TRBJ1-6; D is unclear. This receptor was obtained from a human donor in good health. Sequencing was carried out using CD4+ effector T cells sorted from blood. CDR3 in amino acids: CASSLQAINSPLHF. The CDR3 DNA sequence: TGTGCCAGCAGTCTTCAGGCGATCAATTCACCCCTCCACTTT.